The 13 T cell receptor beta chains reported below all come from one sample, sequenced in a study of identical twins. TCRdb reprocessed the 5' RACE reads via MiXCR and lists one record per CDR3 protein. The table has 690,000 or so distinct CDR3 sequences, about 9.4% seen once. These records were also assigned to another study, of yellow fever vaccine responses in identical twins.

Specimen: PBMCs. These receptors all stem from a woman younger than 35 in good health.

This clonotype has just a few counts. This chain joins TRBV6-1 and TRBJ1-5; possible D gene TRBD1, 6 bases. Trimming removed 11 bases from V and 0 bases from J, with 11 bases in between. The CDR3 consists of 13 residues. The germline gives CDR1 MNHNS, CDR2 SASEGT. The CDR3 bases are TGTGCCGGCCAGGGGAATAGCAATCAGCCCCAGCATTTT. The encoded protein is CAGQGNSNQPQHF.

The CDR3 nucleotides read TGTGCCTGGAGTGAAACAGGGGACCACGAGCAGTACTTC. Translated: CAWSETGDHEQYF. The V gene is TRBV30, the J gene TRBJ2-7, with 7 bases fitting TRBD1. In germline, CDR1 is GTSNPN, CDR2 SVGIG (reference sequence). The V and J ends lost 1 base and 5 bases, in that order; junction bases with no gene match: 5. The CDR3 is 13 amino acids.

The rearrangement uses TRBV9 and TRBJ2-1; possibly TRBD1 or TRBD2 for D (5 bases each). This CDR3 has 16 residues. Germline loops: CDR1 SGDLS, CDR2 YYNGEE. Between the trimmed V and J ends, which lost 3 bases and 3 bases, there was a span of 16 bases. The CDR3 here is CASSAHPGPNYNEQFF. The DNA for the CDR3 is TGTGCCAGCAGCGCCCACCCGGGACCGAACTACAATGAGCAGTTCTTC.

This chain connects TRBV29-1 to TRBJ2-2; D unclear. V was pared by 7 bases and J by 2 bases, with 17 bases between. The germline CDR1 and CDR2 sequences are SQVTM and ANQGSEA. CDR3 length equals 15 residues. CDR3 in amino acids: CSAVPGTINTGELFF. Here the CDR3 DNA reads TGCAGCGCTGTCCCCGGTACGATCAACACCGGGGAGCTGTTTTTT.

A word on this clonotype: Since the CDR3 does not end with the conserved phenylalanine or tryptophan, this likely comes from a read error. This chain connects TRBV3-1 to TRBJ2-4; TRBD1 aligns across 12 bases. Germline values: CDR1 LGHDT, CDR2 YNNKEL (reference sequence). The CDR3 extends over 19 amino acids. The V and J ends lost 1 base and 1 base, in that order; junction bases with no gene match: 8. The CDR3 sequence is CASSQGDRGRLGAKNIQYL. The CDR3, as DNA: TGTGCCAGCAGCCAAGGGGACAGGGGGCGGCTAGGGGCCAAAAACATTCAGTACCTC.

The J gene is TRBJ2-7, the V gene TRBV11-1; 11 positions agree with TRBD1. CDR1 and CDR2 (germline): SGHAT, FQDESV (reference sequence). The length of the CDR3 is 15 residues. J gave up 4 bases and V 5 bases, and 7 bases lay outside the gene matches. CDR3 sequence reads: CASSTGTGGRYEQYF. CDR3 DNA: TGTGCCAGCAGCACCGGGACAGGGGGTCGGTACGAGCAGTACTTC.

This clonotype was recorded many times. J is TRBJ2-3 and V is TRBV7-9; no clear D. Trimming stripped 2 bases from V and 4 bases from J, with 4 bases between. Germline V CDR1 and CDR2: SEHNR, FQNEAQ (reference sequence). This CDR3 has 12 amino acids. The CDR3, as DNA: TGTGCCAGCAGCTTACAGCCAGATACGCAGTATTTT. The encoded protein is CASSLQPDTQYF.

The CDR3 coding sequence is TGTGCCAGCAGCCAAGTTAAGGGATCTAACACCGGGGAGCTGTTTTTT. As protein: CASSQVKGSNTGELFF. The rearrangement joins TRBV3-1 to TRBJ2-2; no firm D call. This CDR3 has 16 amino acids. Trimming left V 1 base short and J 2 bases short, with 11 bases between. Per germline, CDR1 LGHDT and CDR2 YNNKEL (reference sequence). Supplemented by reference TRBV3-1 and TRBJ2-2, the full variable domain reads DTAVSQTPKYLVTQMGNDKSIKCEQNLGHDTMYWYKQDSKKFLKIMFSYNNKELIINETVPNRFSPKSPDKAHLNLHINSLELGDSAVYFCASSQVKGSNTGELFFGEGSRLTVL.

This clonotype occurred many times. This chain uses TRBV7-9 with TRBJ2-7, with a possible D match to TRBD1 (6 bases). The germline gives CDR1 SEHNR, CDR2 FQNEAQ (reference sequence). The CDR3 is 14 amino acids. Trimming shortened V by 4 bases and J by 0 bases, and 10 bases separated the two germline ends. CDR3 coding DNA: TGTGCCAGCAGCTCAGGACAGATCTCCTACGAGCAGTACTTC. This sequence encodes CASSSGQISYEQYF.

This clonotype occurred a few times. The rearrangement joins TRBV7-2 to TRBJ2-7; D is possibly TRBD2 (6 bases). Trimming pared 5 bases from V and 3 bases from J, leaving 14 bases between. The CDR3 is 14 residues long. The germline V gene has CDR1 SGHTA and CDR2 FQGNSA. In DNA, the CDR3 is TGTGCCAGCAGCCTACACGGAGGGGTCTACGAGCAGTACTTC. It yields the protein CASSLHGGVYEQYF.

With respect to this clonotype: At one end the junction does not follow the germline gene, possibly because of a read error. The chain employs TRBV3-1 and TRBJ2-1, with 10 bases matching TRBD2. The CDR3 has 19 residues. From germline, CDR1 is LGHDT and CDR2 YNNKEL (reference sequence). CDR3 region: CATSQDRIRLAGSSNEQFF. As DNA, the CDR3 is TGTGCCACCAGCCAAGATCGGATAAGACTAGCGGGTAGCTCCAATGAGCAGTTCTTC.

The genes are TRBV18 and TRBJ2-4; D may match TRBD1 or TRBD2 (5 bases each). Germline V gene lookup returns CDR1 KGHSH and CDR2 LQKENI. V was cut by 3 bases and J by 8 bases, with 11 bases left in between. This CDR3 spans 13 amino acids. The CDR3 region has the DNA TGTGCCAGCTCACCCCGGGTGGGGGACATTCAGTACTTC. It is translated as CASSPRVGDIQYF.

In this sample, this clonotype turned up a few times. The chain joins TRBV6-5 to TRBJ2-6; TRBD2 matches 7 bases. Germline trimming cut 2 bases from V and 2 bases from J; bases unmatched to any gene: 0. The CDR3 covers 15 residues. The germline gives CDR1 MNHEY, CDR2 SVGAGI. The CDR3 region is CASSYRGAGANVLTF. The DNA for the CDR3 is TGTGCCAGCAGTTACCGGGGGGCTGGGGCCAACGTCCTGACTTTC.